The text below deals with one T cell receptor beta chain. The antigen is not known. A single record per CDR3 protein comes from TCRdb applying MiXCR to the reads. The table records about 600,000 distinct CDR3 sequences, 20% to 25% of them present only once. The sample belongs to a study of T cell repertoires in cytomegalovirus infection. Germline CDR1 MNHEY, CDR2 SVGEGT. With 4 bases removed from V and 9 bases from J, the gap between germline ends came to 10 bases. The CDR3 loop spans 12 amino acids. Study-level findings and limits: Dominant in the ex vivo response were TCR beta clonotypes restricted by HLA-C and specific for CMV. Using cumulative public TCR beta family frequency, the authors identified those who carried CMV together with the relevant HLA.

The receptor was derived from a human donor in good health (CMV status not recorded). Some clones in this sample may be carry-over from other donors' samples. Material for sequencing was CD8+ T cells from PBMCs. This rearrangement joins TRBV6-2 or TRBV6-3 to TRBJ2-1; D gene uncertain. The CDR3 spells CASSSHRLEQFF. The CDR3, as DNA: TGTGCCAGCAGTTCCCACCGGCTTGAGCAGTTCTTC.